Described below is a single T cell receptor (beta chain) sequence and its context. Its specificity is unknown. The data derive from a study of cytomegalovirus exposure and HLA in healthy donors. Study-wide points: Within a later analysis, the majority of CMV-associated TCR beta chains appeared HLA-restricted. A later analysis linked a missense variant in DCLRE1C to the trimming of TCR beta V and J genes.

This CDR3 has 17 residues. Germline V CDR1 and CDR2: LNHNV, YYDKDF (reference sequence). The PCR was carried out with 60 Vbeta primers and 13 Jbeta primers. Data came from immunoSEQ multiplex PCR; TCRdb stores just in-frame clones and leaves some out. Its clone listing holds 70,000 to 80,000 clones. Sequencing was done on a sample of PBMCs. This chain links TRBV15 with TRBJ2-5; 11 nucleotides agree with TRBD2. The end of the DNA fits TRBJ2-7 better, so the J call may be wrong. The clonotype was recovered from a man aged 35 to 55 in good health and CMV-seronegative. CDR3 bases: TGTGCCACCAGCAGAGATAGACTAGCGGGGAGCTCCTACGAGCAGTACTTC. This encodes CATSRDRLAGSSYEQYF.